This TCR beta chain came from a study of beta chain features in type 1 diabetes. Findings and limits, study-wide: Fewer insertions but more deletions were seen at VDJ junctions in type 1 diabetes patients. Naive, central memory and regulatory TCRB repertoires appeared more similar among patients than healthy donors.

Purities over 98% were achieved in all sorted populations. This clone was seen more than once but under ten times. Antigen unknown. As every portion of the isolated RNA was reverse transcribed, the sequencing read expressed TCRB transcripts. The read count averaged roughly 3.5 million across naive, central memory and regulatory T cell samples. Repertoires were generated with immunoSEQ multiplex PCR, while TCRdb's copy carries only in-frame clones and drops some. The table includes under 900,000 clones, about a sixth detected once. The sample comprised naive CD4+ T cells from blood. This TCR was recovered from a woman aged 18 to 35 in good health.

Here the CDR3 reads CASSLKGIGYEQYF. The CDR3 coding sequence is TGCGCCAGCAGCTTGAAGGGGATCGGCTACGAGCAGTACTTC. The V gene is TRBV5-1, the J gene TRBJ2-7; D might be TRBD1 (5 bases). Trimming stripped 1 base from V and 3 bases from J, with 11 bases between. Germline V gene sequence: CDR1 SGHRS, CDR2 YFSETQ. The CDR3 loop spans 14 amino acids.